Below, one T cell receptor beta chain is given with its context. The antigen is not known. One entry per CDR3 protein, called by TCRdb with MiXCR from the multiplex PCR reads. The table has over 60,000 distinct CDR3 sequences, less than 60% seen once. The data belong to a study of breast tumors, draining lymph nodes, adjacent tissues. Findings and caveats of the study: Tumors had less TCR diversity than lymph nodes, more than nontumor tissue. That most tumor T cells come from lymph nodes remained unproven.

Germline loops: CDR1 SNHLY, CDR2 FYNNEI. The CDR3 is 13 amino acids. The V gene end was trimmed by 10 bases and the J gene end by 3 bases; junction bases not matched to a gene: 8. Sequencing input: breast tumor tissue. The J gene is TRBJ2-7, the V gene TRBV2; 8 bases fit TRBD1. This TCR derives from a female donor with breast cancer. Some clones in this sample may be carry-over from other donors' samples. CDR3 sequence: CATAPTGGYEQYF. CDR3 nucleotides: TGTGCCACCGCACCCACAGGGGGCTACGAGCAGTACTTC.